Listed here is a single T cell receptor beta chain. Its antigen is unidentified. The CDR3 sequence is 12 residues long. Trimming removed 1 base at V and 9 bases at J, with 7 bases between. CDR1 and CDR2 (germline): LGHNA, YNFKEQ. This entry belongs to a study of blood T cells in healthy people across ages. Study-level results: Higher diversity and more naive CD4+ cells were features of long-lived donors, compared to aged donors.

With a J-beta primer mix and a sample-barcoded 5' primer, a second PCR ran about 7 to 12 cycles. At least 3 million CDR3-containing paired-end reads were obtained per sample. TCRdb ran MiXCR on the 5' RACE reads and lists one entry per CDR3 protein. The sample consists of some 1.8 million distinct CDR3 sequences, 35% to 50% of them appearing once. Caucasian individuals from Russia who were healthy and aged about 6 to 95 acted as donors. Material for sequencing was blood. The clonotype comes from a human donor in good health. The chain has TRBV4-2 and TRBJ2-4; no clear D. CDR3 sequence (DNA): TGTGCCAGCAGCCAAGGGAATAGCATTCAGTACTTC. Protein sequence: CASSQGNSIQYF.